The 9 T cell receptor beta chains below come from one sample, sequenced in a study of T cell responses to AZD1222 COVID-19 vaccine. Libraries were prepared by immunoSEQ multiplex PCR; TCRdb keeps only in-frame clonotypes and omits some of them. The sample comprises some 70,000 clones, 80% of which are singletons, and 11% to 15% rests with the top ten. The sequencing here drew on peripheral blood, taken 28 days after the second AZD1222 dose. These TCRs come from an adult who received the AZD1222 COVID-19 vaccine.

V gene TRBV9 combines with J gene TRBJ1-6; possibly TRBD1 for D (5 bases). This CDR3 has 14 residues. Deletions cut 4 bases from V and 9 bases from J, with 14 bases between. CDR1 and CDR2 from the germline V gene are SGDLS and YYNGEE. DNA of the CDR3: TGTGCCAGCAGCCTGTCCGGGACGAGTTCACCCCTCCACTTT. Protein product: CASSLSGTSSPLHF.

This clone came up a few times. The chain carries TRBV6-1 and TRBJ2-7, with TRBD2 as a possible D gene (6 bases). CDR1 is MNHNS, CDR2 SASEGT, per germline. Trimming pared 1 base from V and 3 bases from J, leaving 13 bases between. CDR3 length: 15 residues. The CDR3 DNA reads TGTGCCAGCAGTGAAGATGGGGGGTCTAACTACGAGCAGTACTTC. As protein: CASSEDGGSNYEQYF.

The gene calls are TRBV18 and TRBJ1-5, with TRBD1 matching over 10 bases. In germline, CDR1 is KGHSH, CDR2 LQKENI. CDR3 length: 18 amino acids. Trimming removed 3 bases from V and 7 bases from J; junction bases left unmatched: 15. The CDR3 nucleotides read TGTGCCAGCTCACCGACGATGGGGACAGGGGATCGAGAACAGCCCCAGCATTTT. It is translated as CASSPTMGTGDREQPQHF. The full variable domain, rest sourced from reference TRBV18 and TRBJ1-5, is NAGVMQNPRHLVRRRGQEARLRCSPMKGHSHVYWYRQLPEEGLKFMVYLQKENIIDESGMPKERFSAEFPKEGPSILRIQQVVRGDSAAYFCASSPTMGTGDREQPQHFGDGTRLSIL.

V usage is TRBV6-5 and J usage is TRBJ1-2; 8 bases align to TRBD1. CDR3 length: 13 amino acids. V lost 8 bases, J lost 3 bases, and 5 bases stayed unmatched. Germline lookup yields CDR1 MNHEY and CDR2 SVGAGI. The CDR3 region is CASGTGGDYGYTF. The CDR3 nucleotides are TGTGCCAGCGGCACAGGGGGTGACTATGGCTACACCTTC.

The J gene is TRBJ2-1, the V gene TRBV6-2 or TRBV6-3; no firm D call. The CDR3 is made up of 17 amino acids. Germline V gene data show CDR1 as MNHEY and CDR2 as SVGEGT. V was clipped by 6 bases and J by 0 bases, with 18 bases between them. CDR3 sequence: CASSPDPSRPSYNEQFF. The CDR3 coding sequence is TGTGCCAGCAGCCCAGATCCTAGTCGGCCCTCCTACAATGAGCAGTTCTTC.

This sequence joins TRBV3-1 (or the pseudogene TRBV3-2) and TRBJ2-1, with D unresolved. V gave up 4 bases and J gave up 8 bases, with 15 bases separating them. CDR3 length: 14 residues. Germline V gives CDR1 LGHDT, CDR2 YNNKEL (reference sequence). This chain's CDR3 is CASSLSLSGHEQFF. The CDR3 DNA follows: TGTGCCAGCAGCCTCTCCCTCTCGGGCCATGAGCAGTTCTTC.

CDR3 region: CASSLGLAGGPSQETQYF. CDR3 DNA: TGTGCCAGCAGCTTAGGGCTAGCGGGGGGGCCCTCCCAAGAGACCCAGTACTTC. This rearrangement joins TRBV13 to TRBJ2-5, with 12 nucleotides matching TRBD2. Losses at the gene ends were 0 bases for V and 1 base for J; bases not matched to a gene: 6. This CDR3 contains 18 residues. Germline V gene data show CDR1 as PRHDT and CDR2 as FYEKMQ (reference sequence).

The rearrangement uses TRBV4-1 and TRBJ1-1; D remains unclear. Looked up from germline, CDR1 is MGHRA and CDR2 is YSYEKL. The CDR3 is made up of 16 amino acids. Between the trimmed V and J ends, which lost 1 base and 2 bases, there was a span of 14 bases. This CDR3 is CASSQGVALTNTEAFF. The CDR3 DNA sequence: TGCGCCAGCAGCCAAGGGGTGGCGCTTACTAACACTGAAGCTTTCTTT.

The V gene is TRBV10-1, the J gene TRBJ1-5; 7 bases line up with TRBD1. Germline values: CDR1 WNHNN, CDR2 SYGVQD (reference sequence). CDR3 length: 23 residues. Trimming at V came to 2 bases and at J to 0 bases, leaving 25 bases not matched to a gene. The CDR3 bases are TGCGCCAGCAGTGAGCCTTCCCCACTACAGGGGAAGGCAGCCGGCATTAGCAATCAGCCCCAGCATTTT. Residues: CASSEPSPLQGKAAGISNQPQHF.